Listed here is a single T cell receptor (beta chain). The antigen is undetermined. Everyone who donated was a Caucasian adult who lived in Nashville, Tennessee. Per the germline V gene, CDR1 is SQVTM and CDR2 is ANQGSEA. The CDR3 covers 13 residues. The V end was cut by 4 bases, the J end by 1 base, with 10 bases between. Data came from immunoSEQ multiplex PCR; TCRdb stores just in-frame clones and leaves some out. The sample contains 2 million to 2.5 million clones, nearly 97% of which appear only once. This record belongs to a study of shared clonotypes between healthy human individuals. Whole-study results and caveats: The donor pool, a small one, limited the genetic and exposure-history diversity represented.

The receptor comes from a man aged 18 to 29 in good health. The sample taken for sequencing was naive CD4+ T cells sorted from blood. Specified subset: CD45RA+ positively selected. The chain recombines TRBV29-1 with TRBJ1-1; D is undetermined. The CDR3 DNA reads TGCAGCGTTGCTGAGGACGGGAACACTGAAGCTTTCTTT. As protein: CSVAEDGNTEAFF. Together with reference TRBV29-1 and TRBJ1-1, the CDR3 gives the full variable domain: SAVISQKPSRDICQRGTSLTIQCQVDSQVTMMFWYRQQPGQSLTLIATANQGSEATYESGFVIDKFPISRPNLTFSTLTVSNMSPEDSSIYLCSVAEDGNTEAFFGQGTRLTVV.